These 7 T cell receptor beta chains originate from one sample sequenced in a study of OX40 agonist ivuxolimab in advanced cancers. This table comes from immunoSEQ multiplex PCR, and its TCRdb copy is limited to in-frame clones, with some not included. The sample contains 85,000 to 100,000 clones, roughly 89% of which appear only once. This specimen was CD4+ or CD8+ T cells sorted from blood, taken in a trial of the OX40 agonist ivuxolimab. The receptors stem from an adult with an advanced solid tumor such as melanoma, head and neck, liver or kidney cancer.

The chain couples TRBV5-1 to TRBJ1-1, with a tentative D call TRBD1 (5 bases). This CDR3 has 16 residues. The V gene's germline CDR1 is SGHRS and CDR2 YFSETQ. Trimming cost V 2 bases and J 1 base, with 15 bases left between them. The CDR3 sequence is CASSFYRGRRNTEAFF. DNA of the CDR3: TGCGCCAGCAGCTTCTACCGGGGCCGGAGGAACACTGAAGCTTTCTTT.

The gene calls are TRBV12-5 and TRBJ1-1, with TRBD1 matching over 8 bases. This CDR3 has 16 residues. With V trimmed by 1 base and J by 4 bases, 8 bases remained unmatched. The germline V gene has CDR1 LGHNT and CDR2 FRNRAP. The CDR3 DNA sequence: TGTGCTAGTGGTTTGGGGACAGGGTGGACAGGCACTGAAGCTTTCTTT. Protein product: CASGLGTGWTGTEAFF. The full variable domain, in which reference TRBV12-5 and TRBJ1-1 provide the parts outside the CDR3, is DARVTQTPRHKVTEMGQEVTMRCQPILGHNTVFWYRQTMMQGLELLAYFRNRAPLDDSGMPKDRFSAEMPDATLATLKIQPSEPRDSAVYFCASGLGTGWTGTEAFFGQGTRLTVV.

The gene calls are TRBV28 and TRBJ1-5; 9 bases fit TRBD1. The CDR3 covers 16 residues. V lost 4 bases to trimming and J lost 3 bases; unmatched junction nucleotides: 7. CDR1 and CDR2 (germline): MDHEN, SYDVKM. Written as DNA, the CDR3 is TGTGCCAGCAGTTCCCTACAGGGGGCTAACAATCAGCCCCAGCATTTT. It translates to CASSSLQGANNQPQHF.

The rearrangement links TRBV7-9 to TRBJ2-3; D not certain. V lost 5 bases, J lost 1 base, and 10 bases lay in between. The CDR3 spans 14 residues. Germline V gene lookup returns CDR1 SEHNR and CDR2 FQNEAQ (reference sequence). In DNA, the CDR3 is TGTGCCAGCAGCCTCTCACGGGGCACAGATACGCAGTATTTT. Its protein is CASSLSRGTDTQYF.

CDR3 loop: CASSSSTGLNTEAFF. As DNA, the CDR3 is TGTGCCAGCAGCTCTTCGACAGGTTTGAACACTGAAGCTTTCTTT. This chain joins TRBV7-9 and TRBJ1-1; the D gene is possibly TRBD1 (6 bases). The CDR3 contains 15 residues. From germline, CDR1 is SEHNR and CDR2 FQNEAQ (reference sequence). V was cut by 4 bases and J by 0 bases, with 12 bases left in between.

This chain links TRBV27 with TRBJ1-6; D is uncertain. The germline V gene has CDR1 MNHEY and CDR2 SMNVEV (reference sequence). Trimming stripped 9 bases from V and 10 bases from J, with 22 bases between. The CDR3 runs 15 residues. The CDR3 protein is CARPRAGGYGSPLHF. The DNA for the CDR3 is TGTGCCAGGCCAAGGGCAGGAGGTTATGGATCACCCCTCCACTTT.

This chain connects TRBV7-3 to TRBJ2-1, with D possibly being TRBD2 (5 bases). The CDR3 loop spans 17 amino acids. V was clipped by 1 base and J by 1 base, with 14 bases between them. Germline assignment: CDR1 SGHTA and CDR2 FQGTGA. The CDR3 nucleotides are TGTGCCAGCAGCTTAATGGACGCGGGCGTTTCCTACAATGAGCAGTTCTTC. Protein sequence: CASSLMDAGVSYNEQFF.